This record covers a single T cell receptor beta chain. Per the original methods: Amplified reference gene primers provided the basis for estimating nucleated cell counts. Using immunoSEQ multiplex PCR, the repertoire was profiled, and TCRdb retains in-frame clones only, with some absent. Clone size and the V and J calls come from that table; the DNA yielded D and trimming. The repertoire holds approximately 170,000 clones, with around 90% as singletons. The data derive from a study of blood T cell repertoires in COVID-19. Study details: The United States, Italy and Spain provided the acute and convalescent COVID-19 samples.

Germline V gene data show CDR1 as SGHVS and CDR2 as FNYEAQ. This CDR3 contains 14 residues. V lost 6 bases to trimming and J lost 1 base, with 9 bases between them. The specimen sequenced was peripheral blood. The TCR sequence derives from a woman at least 80 years old with COVID-19, enrolled during active disease. The V and J genes are TRBV7-6 and TRBJ2-2, with a possible D match to TRBD2 (5 bases). The CDR3 is CASSGLVNTGELFF. In nucleotides, the CDR3 is TGTGCCAGCAGTGGACTGGTGAACACCGGGGAGCTGTTTTTT. Full variable domain (outside the CDR3, taken from reference TRBV7-6 and TRBJ2-2): GAGVSQSPRYKVTKRGQDVALRCDPISGHVSLYWYRQALGQGPEFLTYFNYEAQQDKSGLPNDRFSAERPEGSISTLTIQRTEQRDSAMYRCASSGLVNTGELFFGEGSRLTVL.